The source of this T cell receptor (beta chain) is a study of cytomegalovirus exposure and HLA in healthy donors. Study as a whole: The approximately 130 validation repertoires and the approximately 700 first-cohort repertoires shared a platform, a later analysis reported. Findings and caveats of the study: There were 150 to 200 TCR beta chains listed as cytomegalovirus-associated.

While the first cohort had 500 to 700 subjects, the donors belonged to the separate validation cohort of 120 subjects. As for this clone: Its target is unknown.

Clones were read by immunoSEQ multiplex PCR, and TCRdb kept only the in-frame ones, dropping some. This table has 200,000 to 250,000 clones, 80% to 95% appearing once. Germline CDR1 and CDR2: MNHNY and SVGAGI (reference sequence). After removal of 2 bases from V and 5 bases from J, the junction contained 8 bases not matched to a gene. This CDR3 contains 15 residues. The genes are TRBV6-6 and TRBJ1-1, with 7 bases aligning to TRBD1. This receptor was obtained from a woman younger than 35 in good health and CMV-seronegative. The sequenced sample consisted of PBMCs. CDR3 DNA: TGTGCCAGCAGTTACGGGCAGGGGGGAAAAACTGAAGCTTTCTTT. It specifies CASSYGQGGKTEAFF.